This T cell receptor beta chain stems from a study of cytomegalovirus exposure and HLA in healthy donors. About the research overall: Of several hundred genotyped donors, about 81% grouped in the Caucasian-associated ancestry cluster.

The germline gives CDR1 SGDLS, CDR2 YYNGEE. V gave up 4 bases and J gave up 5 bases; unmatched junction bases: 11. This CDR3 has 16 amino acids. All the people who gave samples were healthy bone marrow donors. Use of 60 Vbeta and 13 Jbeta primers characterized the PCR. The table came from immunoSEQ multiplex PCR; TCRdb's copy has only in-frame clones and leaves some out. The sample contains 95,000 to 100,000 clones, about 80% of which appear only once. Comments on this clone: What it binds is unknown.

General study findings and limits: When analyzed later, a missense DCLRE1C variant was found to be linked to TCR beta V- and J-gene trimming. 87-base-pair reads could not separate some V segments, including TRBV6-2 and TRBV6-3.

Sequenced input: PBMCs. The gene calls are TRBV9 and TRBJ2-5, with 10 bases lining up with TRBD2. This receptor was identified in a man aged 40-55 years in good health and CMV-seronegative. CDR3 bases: TGTGCCAGCAGCCCGAGTGGGGCTAGCGGGGGTGAGACCCAGTACTTC. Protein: CASSPSGASGGETQYF.